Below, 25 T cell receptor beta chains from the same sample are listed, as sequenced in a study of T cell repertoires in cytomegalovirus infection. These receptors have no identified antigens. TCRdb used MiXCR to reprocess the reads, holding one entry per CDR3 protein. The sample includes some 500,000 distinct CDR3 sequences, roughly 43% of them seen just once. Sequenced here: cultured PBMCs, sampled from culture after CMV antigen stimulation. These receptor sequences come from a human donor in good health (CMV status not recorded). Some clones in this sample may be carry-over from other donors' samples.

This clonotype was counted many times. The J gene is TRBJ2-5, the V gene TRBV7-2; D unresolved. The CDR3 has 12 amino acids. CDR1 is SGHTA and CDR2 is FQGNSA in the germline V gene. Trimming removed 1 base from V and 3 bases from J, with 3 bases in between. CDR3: CASSLVEETQYF. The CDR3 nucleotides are TGTGCCAGCAGCTTAGTCGAAGAGACCCAGTACTTC.

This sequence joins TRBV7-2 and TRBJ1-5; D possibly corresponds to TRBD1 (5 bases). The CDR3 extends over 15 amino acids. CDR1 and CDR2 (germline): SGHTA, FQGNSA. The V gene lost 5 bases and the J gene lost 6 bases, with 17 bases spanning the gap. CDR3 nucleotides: TGTGCCAGCAGCGTGAGGAGGGGAGGGCGTCAGCCCCAGCATTTT. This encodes CASSVRRGGRQPQHF.

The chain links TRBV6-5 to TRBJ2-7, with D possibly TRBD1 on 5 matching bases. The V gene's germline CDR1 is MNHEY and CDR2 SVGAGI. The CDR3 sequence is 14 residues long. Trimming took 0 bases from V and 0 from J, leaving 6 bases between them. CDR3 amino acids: CASSYSRASYEQYF. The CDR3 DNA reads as TGTGCCAGCAGTTACTCCAGGGCCTCCTACGAGCAGTACTTC.

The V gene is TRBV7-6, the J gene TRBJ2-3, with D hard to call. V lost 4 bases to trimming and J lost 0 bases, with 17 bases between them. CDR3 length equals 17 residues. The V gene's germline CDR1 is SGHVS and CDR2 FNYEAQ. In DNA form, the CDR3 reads TGTGCCAGCAGCTCACTCCCCCCTAGTCCTAGCACAGATACGCAGTATTTT. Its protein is CASSSLPPSPSTDTQYF. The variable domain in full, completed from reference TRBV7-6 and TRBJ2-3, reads GAGVSQSPRYKVTKRGQDVALRCDPISGHVSLYWYRQALGQGPEFLTYFNYEAQQDKSGLPNDRFSAERPEGSISTLTIQRTEQRDSAMYRCASSSLPPSPSTDTQYFGPGTRLTVL.

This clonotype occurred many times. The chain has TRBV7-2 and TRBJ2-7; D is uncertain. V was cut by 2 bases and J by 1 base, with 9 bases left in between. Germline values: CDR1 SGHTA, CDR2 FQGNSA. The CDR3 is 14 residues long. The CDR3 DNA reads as TGTGCCAGCAGCTTAAGTCGCGGATCCTACGAGCAGTACTTC. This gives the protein CASSLSRGSYEQYF.

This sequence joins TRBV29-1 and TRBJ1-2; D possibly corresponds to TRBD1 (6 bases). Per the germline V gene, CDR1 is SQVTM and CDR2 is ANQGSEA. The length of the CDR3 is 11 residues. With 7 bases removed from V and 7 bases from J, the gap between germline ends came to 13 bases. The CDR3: CSAEGGIGYTF. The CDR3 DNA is TGCAGCGCCGAGGGGGGGATTGGCTACACCTTC.

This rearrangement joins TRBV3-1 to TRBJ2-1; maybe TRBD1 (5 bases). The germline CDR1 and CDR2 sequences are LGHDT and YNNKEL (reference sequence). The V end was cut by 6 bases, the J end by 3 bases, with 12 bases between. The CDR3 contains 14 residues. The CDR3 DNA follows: TGTGCCAGCAGTAGGCAGGGTAACTACAATGAGCAGTTCTTC. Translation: CASSRQGNYNEQFF.

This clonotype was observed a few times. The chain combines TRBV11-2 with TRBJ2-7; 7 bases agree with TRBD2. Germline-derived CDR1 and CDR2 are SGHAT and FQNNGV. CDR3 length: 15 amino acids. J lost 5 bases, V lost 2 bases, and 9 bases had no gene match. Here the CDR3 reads CASSLPAGPEDEQYF. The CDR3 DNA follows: TGTGCCAGCAGCTTACCAGCGGGACCCGAGGACGAGCAGTACTTC.

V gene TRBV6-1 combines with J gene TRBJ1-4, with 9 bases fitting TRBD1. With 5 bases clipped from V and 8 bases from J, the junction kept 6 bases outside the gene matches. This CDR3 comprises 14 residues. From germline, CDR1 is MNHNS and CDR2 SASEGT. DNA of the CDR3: TGTGCCAGCAGTAAACAGGGGGCGGTGGAAAAACTGTTTTTT. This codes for CASSKQGAVEKLFF.

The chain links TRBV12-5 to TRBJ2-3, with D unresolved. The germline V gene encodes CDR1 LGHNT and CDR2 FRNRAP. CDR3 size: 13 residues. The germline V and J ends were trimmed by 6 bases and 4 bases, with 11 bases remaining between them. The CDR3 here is CASGKGFADTQYF. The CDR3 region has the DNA TGTGCTAGTGGGAAGGGATTCGCAGATACGCAGTATTTT.

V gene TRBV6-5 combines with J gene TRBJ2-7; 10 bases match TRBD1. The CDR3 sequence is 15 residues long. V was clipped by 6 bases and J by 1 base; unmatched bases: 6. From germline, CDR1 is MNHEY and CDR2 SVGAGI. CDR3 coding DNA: TGTGCCAGCAGGGATCCGGGACAGGGGTCCTACGAGCAGTACTTC. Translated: CASRDPGQGSYEQYF.

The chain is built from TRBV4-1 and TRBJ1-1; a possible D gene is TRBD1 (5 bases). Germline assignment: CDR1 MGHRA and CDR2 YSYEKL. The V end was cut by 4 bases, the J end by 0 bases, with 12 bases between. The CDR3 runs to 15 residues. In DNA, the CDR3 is TGCGCCAGCAGCCCACGGGTGGGGGTGAACACTGAAGCTTTCTTT. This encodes CASSPRVGVNTEAFF.

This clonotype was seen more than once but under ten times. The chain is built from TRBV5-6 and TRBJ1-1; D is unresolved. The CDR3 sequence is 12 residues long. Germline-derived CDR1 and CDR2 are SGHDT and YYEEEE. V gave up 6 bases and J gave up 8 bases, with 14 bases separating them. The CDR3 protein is CASNMGGEEAFF. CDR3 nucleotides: TGTGCCAGCAACATGGGTGGGGAGGAAGCTTTCTTT.

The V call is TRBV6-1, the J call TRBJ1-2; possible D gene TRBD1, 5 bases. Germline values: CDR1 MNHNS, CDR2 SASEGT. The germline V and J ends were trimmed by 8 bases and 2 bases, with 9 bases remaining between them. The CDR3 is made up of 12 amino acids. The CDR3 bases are TGTGCCAGCGTCCCAGGGAACTATGGCTACACCTTC. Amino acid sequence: CASVPGNYGYTF.

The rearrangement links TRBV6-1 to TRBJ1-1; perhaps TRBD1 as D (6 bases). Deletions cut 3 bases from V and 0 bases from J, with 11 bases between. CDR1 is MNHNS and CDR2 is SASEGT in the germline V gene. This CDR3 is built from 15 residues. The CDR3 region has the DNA TGTGCCAGCAGTGAGCGGGGGGCCTTGAACACTGAAGCTTTCTTT. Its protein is CASSERGALNTEAFF.

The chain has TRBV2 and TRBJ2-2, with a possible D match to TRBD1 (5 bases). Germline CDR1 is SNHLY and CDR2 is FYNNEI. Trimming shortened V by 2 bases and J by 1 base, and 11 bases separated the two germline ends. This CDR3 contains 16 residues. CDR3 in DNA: TGTGCCAGCAGTGAAAGGGGCAGCTTGAACACCGGGGAGCTGTTTTTT. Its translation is CASSERGSLNTGELFF. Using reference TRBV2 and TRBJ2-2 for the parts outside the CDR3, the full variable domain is EPEVTQTPSHQVTQMGQEVILRCVPISNHLYFYWYRQILGQKVEFLVSFYNNEISEKSEIFDDQFSVERPDGSNFTLKIRSTKLEDSAMYFCASSERGSLNTGELFFGEGSRLTVL.

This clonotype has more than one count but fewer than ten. CDR3 nucleotide sequence: TGTGCCAGCAGCTCTACAAGGACTACACCCCTCCACTTT. It specifies CASSSTRTTPLHF. The chain combines TRBV7-2 with TRBJ1-6; D call uncertain. The CDR3 length is 13 residues. Germline CDR1 reads SGHTA; CDR2 reads FQGNSA. The V end lost 4 bases, the J end lost 11 bases, and 12 bases lay between the germline ends.

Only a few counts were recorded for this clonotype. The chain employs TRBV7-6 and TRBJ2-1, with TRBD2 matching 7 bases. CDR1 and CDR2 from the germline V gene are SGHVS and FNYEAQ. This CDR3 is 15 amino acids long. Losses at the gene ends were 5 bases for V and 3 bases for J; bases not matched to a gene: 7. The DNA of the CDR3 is TGTGCCAGCAGCCCCGGGACTATTCACTACAATGAGCAGTTCTTC. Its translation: CASSPGTIHYNEQFF. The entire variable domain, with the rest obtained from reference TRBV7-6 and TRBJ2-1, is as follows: GAGVSQSPRYKVTKRGQDVALRCDPISGHVSLYWYRQALGQGPEFLTYFNYEAQQDKSGLPNDRFSAERPEGSISTLTIQRTEQRDSAMYRCASSPGTIHYNEQFFGPGTRLTVL.

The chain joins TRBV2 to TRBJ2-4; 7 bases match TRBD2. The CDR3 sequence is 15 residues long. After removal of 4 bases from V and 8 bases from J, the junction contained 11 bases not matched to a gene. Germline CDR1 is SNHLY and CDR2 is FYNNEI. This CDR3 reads CASSAGLQGGDIQYF. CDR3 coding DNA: TGTGCCAGCAGTGCCGGGCTCCAGGGAGGGGACATTCAGTACTTC. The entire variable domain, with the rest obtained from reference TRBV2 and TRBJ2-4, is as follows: EPEVTQTPSHQVTQMGQEVILRCVPISNHLYFYWYRQILGQKVEFLVSFYNNEISEKSEIFDDQFSVERPDGSNFTLKIRSTKLEDSAMYFCASSAGLQGGDIQYFGAGTRLSVL.

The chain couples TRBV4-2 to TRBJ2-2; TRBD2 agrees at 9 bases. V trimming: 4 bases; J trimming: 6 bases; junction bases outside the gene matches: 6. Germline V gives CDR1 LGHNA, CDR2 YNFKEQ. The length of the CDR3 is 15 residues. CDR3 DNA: TGTGCCAGCAGCCGGCCTAGCGGGGTATCCGGGGAGCTGTTTTTT. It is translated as CASSRPSGVSGELFF.

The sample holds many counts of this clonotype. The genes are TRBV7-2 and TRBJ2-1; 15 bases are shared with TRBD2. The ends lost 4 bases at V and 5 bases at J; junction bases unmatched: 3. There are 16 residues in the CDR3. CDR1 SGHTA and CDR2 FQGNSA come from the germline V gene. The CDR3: CASSWTSGGAHNEQFF. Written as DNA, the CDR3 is TGTGCCAGCAGCTGGACTAGCGGGGGGGCCCACAATGAGCAGTTCTTC.

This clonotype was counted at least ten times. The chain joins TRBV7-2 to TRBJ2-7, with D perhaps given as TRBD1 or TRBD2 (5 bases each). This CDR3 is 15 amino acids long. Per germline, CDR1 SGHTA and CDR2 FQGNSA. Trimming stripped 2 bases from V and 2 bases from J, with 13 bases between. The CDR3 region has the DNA TGTGCCAGCAGCTTAATGGGACCCTACCCCTACGAGCAGTACTTC. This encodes CASSLMGPYPYEQYF.

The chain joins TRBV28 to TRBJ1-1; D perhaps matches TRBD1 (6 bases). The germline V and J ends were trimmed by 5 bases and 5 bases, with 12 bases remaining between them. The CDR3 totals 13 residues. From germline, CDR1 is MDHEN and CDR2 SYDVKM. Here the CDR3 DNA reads TGTGCCAGCAGTGGGACATCCTGGACTGAAGCTTTCTTT. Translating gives CASSGTSWTEAFF.

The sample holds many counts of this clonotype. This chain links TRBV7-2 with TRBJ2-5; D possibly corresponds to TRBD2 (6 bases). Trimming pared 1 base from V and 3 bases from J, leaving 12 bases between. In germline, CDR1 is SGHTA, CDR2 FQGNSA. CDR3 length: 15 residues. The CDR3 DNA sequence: TGTGCCAGCAGCTTAGGGGGTAGCGGAGAAGAGACCCAGTACTTC. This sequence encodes CASSLGGSGEETQYF. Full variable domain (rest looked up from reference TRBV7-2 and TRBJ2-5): GAGVSQSPSNKVTEKGKDVELRCDPISGHTALYWYRQSLGQGLEFLIYFQGNSAPDKSGLPSDRFSAERTGGSVSTLTIQRTQQEDSAVYLCASSLGGSGEETQYFGPGTRLLVL.

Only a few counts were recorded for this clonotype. For the CDR3, the DNA is TGTGCCAGCAGCTTAGCCGGAATAGCCACCGGGGAGCTGTTTTTT. It codes for CASSLAGIATGELFF. This sequence joins TRBV7-2 and TRBJ2-2; D is unresolved. The CDR3 covers 15 residues. Germline V gene lookup returns CDR1 SGHTA and CDR2 FQGNSA. Trimming stripped 0 bases from V and 4 bases from J, with 9 bases between. The whole variable domain, remainder taken from reference TRBV7-2 and TRBJ2-2, is GAGVSQSPSNKVTEKGKDVELRCDPISGHTALYWYRQSLGQGLEFLIYFQGNSAPDKSGLPSDRFSAERTGGSVSTLTIQRTQQEDSAVYLCASSLAGIATGELFFGEGSRLTVL.